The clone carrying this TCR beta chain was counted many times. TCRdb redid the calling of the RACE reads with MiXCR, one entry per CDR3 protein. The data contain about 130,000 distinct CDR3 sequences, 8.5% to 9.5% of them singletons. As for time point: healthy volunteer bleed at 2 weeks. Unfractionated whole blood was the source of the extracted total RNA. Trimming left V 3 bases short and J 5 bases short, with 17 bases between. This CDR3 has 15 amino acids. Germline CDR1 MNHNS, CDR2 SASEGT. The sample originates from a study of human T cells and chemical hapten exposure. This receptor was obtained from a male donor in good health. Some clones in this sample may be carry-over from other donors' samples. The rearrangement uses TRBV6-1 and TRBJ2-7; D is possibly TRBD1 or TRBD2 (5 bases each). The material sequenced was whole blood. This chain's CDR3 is CASSEWAGRADEQYF. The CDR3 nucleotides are TGTGCCAGCAGTGAGTGGGCAGGGCGGGCTGACGAGCAGTACTTC.